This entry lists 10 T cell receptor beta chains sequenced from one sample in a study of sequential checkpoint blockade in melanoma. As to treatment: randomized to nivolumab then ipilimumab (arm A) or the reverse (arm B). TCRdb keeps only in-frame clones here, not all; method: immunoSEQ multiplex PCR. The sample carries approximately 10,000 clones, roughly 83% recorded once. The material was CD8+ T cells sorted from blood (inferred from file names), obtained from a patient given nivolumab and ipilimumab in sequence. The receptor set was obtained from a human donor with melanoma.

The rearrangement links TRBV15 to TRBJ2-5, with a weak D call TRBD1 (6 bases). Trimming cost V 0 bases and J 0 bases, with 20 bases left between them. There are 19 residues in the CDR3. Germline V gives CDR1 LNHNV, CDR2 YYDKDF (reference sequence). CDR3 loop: CATSRDPRTAELYQETQYF. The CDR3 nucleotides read TGTGCCACCAGCAGAGATCCGAGGACAGCGGAATTGTACCAAGAGACCCAGTACTTC.

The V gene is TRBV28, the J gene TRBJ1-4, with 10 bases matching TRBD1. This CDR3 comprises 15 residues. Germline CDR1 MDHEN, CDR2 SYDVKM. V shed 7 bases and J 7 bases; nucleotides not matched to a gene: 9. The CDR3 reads CASTSGTGVFEKLFF. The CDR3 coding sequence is TGTGCCAGCACGTCCGGGACAGGGGTTTTTGAAAAACTGTTTTTT.

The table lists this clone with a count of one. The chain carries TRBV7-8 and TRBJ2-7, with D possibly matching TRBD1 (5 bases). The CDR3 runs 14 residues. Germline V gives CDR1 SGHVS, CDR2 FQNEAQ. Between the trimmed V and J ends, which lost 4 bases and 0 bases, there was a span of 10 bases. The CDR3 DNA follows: TGTGCCAGCAGCTACAGGTCCAACTCCTACGAGCAGTACTTC. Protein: CASSYRSNSYEQYF.

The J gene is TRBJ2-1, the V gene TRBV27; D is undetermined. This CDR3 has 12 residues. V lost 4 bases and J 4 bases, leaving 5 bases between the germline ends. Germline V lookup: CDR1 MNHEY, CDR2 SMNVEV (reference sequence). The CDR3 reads CASSSRYNEQFF. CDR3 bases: TGTGCCAGCAGTTCACGGTACAATGAGCAGTTCTTC.

The CDR3 DNA is TGTGCCAGCAGCGTATCAGGAGGCAACACTGAAGCTTTCTTT. It codes for CASSVSGGNTEAFF. V gene TRBV9 combines with J gene TRBJ1-1; unclear D gene. The V end lost 1 base, the J end lost 2 bases, and 9 bases lay between the germline ends. Germline V CDR1 and CDR2: SGDLS, YYNGEE. This CDR3 contains 14 residues.

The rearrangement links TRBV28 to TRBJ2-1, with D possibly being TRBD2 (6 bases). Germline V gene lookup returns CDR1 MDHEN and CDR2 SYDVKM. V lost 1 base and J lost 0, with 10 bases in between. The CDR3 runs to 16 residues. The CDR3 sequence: CASSLFRGSSYNEQFF. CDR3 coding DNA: TGTGCCAGCAGTTTATTCCGGGGGAGCTCCTACAATGAGCAGTTCTTC.

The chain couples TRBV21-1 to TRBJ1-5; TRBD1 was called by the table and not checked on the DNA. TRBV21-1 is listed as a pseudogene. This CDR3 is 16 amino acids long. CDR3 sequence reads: CASSKEEVGGRQPQHF. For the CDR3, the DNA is TGTGCCAGCAGCAAAGAGGAGGTTGGGGGCCGTCAGCCCCAGCATTTT.

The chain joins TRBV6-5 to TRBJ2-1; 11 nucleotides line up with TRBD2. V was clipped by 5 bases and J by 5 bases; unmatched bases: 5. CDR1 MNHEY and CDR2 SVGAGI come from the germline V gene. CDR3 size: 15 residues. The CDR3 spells CASSHLTSGDNEQFF. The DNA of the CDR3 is TGTGCCAGCAGTCACCTGACTAGCGGGGACAATGAGCAGTTCTTC.

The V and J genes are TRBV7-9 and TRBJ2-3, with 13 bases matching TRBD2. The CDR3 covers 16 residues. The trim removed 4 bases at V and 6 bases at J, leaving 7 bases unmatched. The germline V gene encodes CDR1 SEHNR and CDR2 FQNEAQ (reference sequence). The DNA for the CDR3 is TGTGCCAGCAGCTCTCGACTAGCGGGGGGTGGTGATACGCAGTATTTT. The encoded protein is CASSSRLAGGGDTQYF.

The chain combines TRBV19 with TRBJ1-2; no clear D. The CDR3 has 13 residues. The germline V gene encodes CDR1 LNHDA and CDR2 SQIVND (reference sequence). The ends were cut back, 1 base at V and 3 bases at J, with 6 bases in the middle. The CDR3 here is CASSIGGYYGYTF. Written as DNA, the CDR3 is TGTGCCAGTAGTATAGGCGGTTACTATGGCTACACCTTC.